This is a list of T cell receptor beta chains from one sample in a study of blood T cell repertoires in COVID-19. Only in-frame clones appear in the TCRdb table, and some are missing; sequencing was by immunoSEQ multiplex PCR. There are 250,000 to 300,000 clones in the sample; approximately 84% occur only once, and about 6.9% lies in the top ten. Sequencing was carried out using PBMCs or T cells enriched from blood (not recorded which). These receptor sequences come from a woman aged 45-65 years who had been exposed to COVID-19. Both conserved end residues are part of each CDR3. The order of the fields is D gene, V gene, clone size, J gene, CDR3 protein, CDR3 DNA. A D gene is named only where the DNA matches it firmly. Clone size is given for some rows only: seen once, a few or many times, or a class if the clone is expanded.

>-|TRBV5-4|few|TRBJ2-7
CASSPTGSAYEQYF
TGTGCCAGCAGCCCTACAGGTTCCGCCTACGAGCAGTACTTC
>-|TRBV14|-|TRBJ1-3
CASSQGAGIGNTIYF
TGTGCCAGCAGCCAAGGAGCAGGGATAGGAAACACCATATATTTT
>TRBD1|TRBV18|-|TRBJ2-7
CASSPQGARYEQYF
TGTGCCAGCTCACCCCAGGGGGCGCGGTACGAGCAGTACTTC
>TRBD1|TRBV2|-|TRBJ1-6
CASRGDRGSPLHF
TGTGCCAGCAGGGGGGACAGGGGTTCACCCCTCCACTTT
>TRBD1|TRBV5-1|-|TRBJ1-2
CASSPPTGNYGYTF
TGCGCCAGCAGCCCCCCGACAGGGAACTATGGCTACACCTTC
>TRBD1|TRBV19|once|TRBJ1-5
CASSIGGTGPGRSNQPQHF
TGTGCCAGTAGTATAGGGGGGACAGGGCCGGGAAGGAGCAATCAGCCCCAGCATTTT
>TRBD1|TRBV7-6|-|TRBJ1-3
CASSPGTGVSGNTIYF
TGTGCCAGCAGCCCCGGGACAGGGGTCTCTGGAAACACCATATATTTT
>TRBD2|TRBV10-1|-|TRBJ2-1
CASSESRTSGGGEQFF
TGCGCCAGCAGTGAGTCGAGGACTAGCGGGGGAGGAGAGCAGTTCTTC
>-|TRBV6-1|-|TRBJ2-2
CASSEAYAVGELFF
TGTGCCAGCAGTGAAGCGTACGCGGTCGGGGAGCTGTTTTTT
>-|TRBV5-1|-|TRBJ2-3
CASSSRAGNTDTQYF
TGCGCCAGCAGCTCCCGGGCGGGGAACACAGATACGCAGTATTTT
>-|TRBV12-3/TRBV12-4|-|TRBJ1-1
CASKNTGSVVAFF
TGTGCCAGCAAAAACACAGGTTCTGTAGTAGCTTTCTTT
>-|TRBV11-2|many|TRBJ1-2
CASSPGSGYTF
TGTGCCAGCAGCCCCGGTTCTGGCTACACCTTC
>TRBD2|TRBV5-1|-|TRBJ2-3
CASSLARLAFDTQYF
TGCGCCAGCAGCTTGGCGAGACTAGCGTTCGATACGCAGTATTTT
>-|TRBV25-1|once|TRBJ1-2
CASSEGGDYGYTF
TGTGCCAGCAGCGAGGGTGGGGACTATGGCTACACCTTC
>-|TRBV20-1|few|TRBJ2-7
CSASPLIVHEQYF
TGCAGTGCTAGTCCCCTTATTGTCCACGAGCAGTACTTC
>-|TRBV5-4|-|TRBJ1-2
CASSSGAGYGYTF
TGTGCCAGCAGCTCTGGGGCCGGCTATGGCTACACCTTC
>-|TRBV7-2|-|TRBJ2-5
CASSPSRTPWETQYF
TGTGCCAGCAGCCCTAGCAGGACCCCCTGGGAGACCCAGTACTTC
>-|TRBV5-3|once|TRBJ1-4
CARSLNEKLFF
TGTGCCAGAAGCCTTAATGAAAAACTGTTTTTT
>-|TRBV2|-|TRBJ1-1
CASPDPHGMNTEAFF
TGTGCCAGCCCAGATCCCCACGGGATGAACACTGAAGCTTTCTTT
>TRBD1|TRBV15|-|TRBJ2-1
CATSRDLIRTGVNEQFF
TGTGCCACCAGCAGAGATCTGATAAGGACAGGGGTGAATGAGCAGTTCTTC
>TRBD1|TRBV9|-|TRBJ2-5
CASSPWTGGYEETQYF
TGTGCCAGCAGCCCCTGGACAGGGGGCTACGAAGAGACCCAGTACTTC
>-|TRBV25-1|-|TRBJ2-7
CASSAIYEQYF
TGTGCCAGCAGTGCCATCTACGAGCAGTACTTC
>-|TRBV6-5|-|TRBJ1-4
CASSRSGPVKKLFF
TGTGCCAGCAGTCGGAGCGGGCCCGTGAAAAAACTGTTTTTT
>TRBD1|TRBV12-3/TRBV12-4|-|TRBJ1-4
CASSFRGREKLFF
TGTGCCAGCAGTTTCAGGGGGCGTGAAAAACTGTTTTTT
>-|TRBV7-9|-|TRBJ1-6
CASSRDTHNSPLHF
TGTGCCAGCAGCCGGGACACCCATAATTCACCCCTCCACTTT
>TRBD1|TRBV5-1|once|TRBJ1-2
CASSSTGTALYPHGYTF
TGCGCCAGCAGCTCGACCGGGACAGCGCTCTACCCTCATGGCTACACCTTC
>-|TRBV13|-|TRBJ1-4
CASSLMGSREKLFF
TGTGCCAGCAGCTTAATGGGGAGTCGGGAAAAACTGTTTTTT
>TRBD2|TRBV7-6|-|TRBJ2-3
CASSSLGAGRADTQYF
TGTGCCAGCAGCTCCCTTGGGGCGGGGAGGGCAGATACGCAGTATTTT
>TRBD2|TRBV19|-|TRBJ2-2
CASSLTGGNTGELFF
TGTGCCAGTAGCCTGACGGGGGGAAACACCGGGGAGCTGTTTTTT
>TRBD2|TRBV6-2/TRBV6-3|-|TRBJ2-1
CASSRTSEHYNEQFF
TGTGCCAGCAGTCGTACTAGCGAACACTACAATGAGCAGTTCTTC
>-|TRBV19|-|TRBJ1-1
CASSIQGRKAFF
TGTGCCAGTAGTATTCAGGGCCGGAAAGCTTTCTTT
>TRBD1|TRBV12-3/TRBV12-4|-|TRBJ1-2
CASSRTGRGGYTF
TGTGCCAGCAGTCGGACAGGGAGGGGTGGCTACACCTTC
>-|TRBV12-3/TRBV12-4|-|TRBJ1-3
CASRGLGNTIYF
TGTGCCAGCAGGGGACTTGGAAACACCATATATTTT
>-|TRBV11-2|-|TRBJ2-1
CASSFSGGGNEQFF
TGTGCCAGCAGCTTCAGCGGCGGCGGAAATGAGCAGTTCTTC
>TRBD1|TRBV6-5|-|TRBJ1-2
CASRPTGGLSYGYTF
TGTGCCAGCAGACCCACAGGGGGGCTTTCCTATGGCTACACCTTC
>-|TRBV4-2|-|TRBJ1-4
CASSQRVTRGANEKLFF
TGTGCCAGCAGCCAAAGGGTCACCAGGGGCGCTAATGAAAAACTGTTTTTT
>-|TRBV29-1|-|TRBJ1-2
CSVEEEKGEFPVNYGYTF
TGCAGCGTTGAAGAGGAAAAGGGAGAGTTCCCGGTTAACTATGGCTACACCTTC
>-|TRBV18|-|TRBJ1-1
CASSLQGMNTEAFF
TGTGCCAGCTCACTGCAGGGAATGAACACTGAAGCTTTCTTT
>-|TRBV19|once|TRBJ2-5
CASSMSWTKETQYF
TGTGCCAGTAGTATGTCCTGGACAAAAGAGACCCAGTACTTC
>-|TRBV27|-|TRBJ2-7
CASMQAGTYEQYF
TGTGCCAGCATGCAGGCAGGAACCTACGAGCAGTACTTC
>-|TRBV30|-|TRBJ2-1
CAWDGFQGNEQFF
TGTGCCTGGGACGGGTTCCAGGGGAATGAGCAGTTCTTC
>-|TRBV12-3/TRBV12-4|-|TRBJ2-4
CASQRTDHIQYF
TGTGCCAGCCAAAGAACAGACCACATTCAGTACTTC
>-|TRBV18|-|TRBJ1-1
CASSLKGAEAFF
TGTGCCAGCTCTCTCAAAGGGGCTGAAGCTTTCTTT
>TRBD1|TRBV27|-|TRBJ2-3
CASRQGVNVDTQYF
TGTGCCAGCAGACAGGGGGTTAATGTAGATACGCAGTATTTT
>-|TRBV5-6|-|TRBJ2-7
CASSLVAGGREQYF
TGTGCCAGCAGCTTGGTGGCAGGGGGGCGCGAGCAGTACTTC
>-|TRBV28|-|TRBJ1-4
CASRPLDRNNEKLFF
TGTGCCAGCAGACCTCTCGACAGAAACAATGAAAAACTGTTTTTT
>-|TRBV10-3|few|TRBJ1-5
CAIQGPGQPQHF
TGTGCCATACAGGGCCCGGGTCAGCCCCAGCATTTT
>-|TRBV6-5|-|TRBJ1-2
CASSPIQARGYTF
TGTGCCAGCAGTCCTATACAGGCACGAGGCTACACCTTC
>-|TRBV19|-|TRBJ2-1
CASRPGLSYNEQFF
TGTGCCAGTAGACCCGGACTCTCCTACAATGAGCAGTTCTTC
>-|TRBV7-9|-|TRBJ1-2
CASSPSNYGYTF
TGTGCCAGCAGCCCTAGCAACTATGGCTACACCTTC
>-|TRBV19|-|TRBJ2-7
CASSMTLWISGREQYF
TGTGCCAGTAGTATGACGTTATGGATCTCTGGGCGCGAGCAGTACTTC
>-|TRBV9|-|TRBJ2-2
CASSTRGASTGELFF
TGTGCCAGCAGCACCAGGGGAGCTTCCACCGGGGAGCTGTTTTTT